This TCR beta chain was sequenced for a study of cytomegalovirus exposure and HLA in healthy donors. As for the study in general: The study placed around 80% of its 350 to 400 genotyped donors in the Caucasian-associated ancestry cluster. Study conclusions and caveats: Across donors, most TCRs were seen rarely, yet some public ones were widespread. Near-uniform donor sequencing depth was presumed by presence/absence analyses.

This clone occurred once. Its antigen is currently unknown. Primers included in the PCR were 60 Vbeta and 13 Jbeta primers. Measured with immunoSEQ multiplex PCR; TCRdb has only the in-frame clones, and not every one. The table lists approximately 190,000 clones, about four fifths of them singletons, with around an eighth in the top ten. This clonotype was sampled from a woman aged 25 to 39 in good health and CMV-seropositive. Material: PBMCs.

The CDR3 sequence is CASSVTGGGLGQPQHF. The DNA of the CDR3 is TGTGCCAGTAGTGTTACAGGGGGCGGCCTCGGTCAGCCCCAGCATTTT. The V call is TRBV19, the J call TRBJ1-5; 9 bases align to TRBD1. The CDR3 loop spans 16 amino acids. The ends lost 5 bases at V and 6 bases at J; junction bases unmatched: 11. CDR1 is LNHDA, CDR2 SQIVND, per germline (reference sequence).